A selection of T cell receptor beta chains follows, all from one sample in a study of cytotoxic CD8 clonotypes in ibrutinib-treated CLL. The assay was immunoSEQ multiplex PCR, and TCRdb's table has in-frame clones only and misses some. The sample contains over 130,000 clones, 80% of which appear only once. The starting material was PBMCs, obtained after 36 months of ibrutinib treatment. Source of these receptors: a human donor with chronic lymphocytic leukemia. CDR3s include the opening cysteine and the closing phenylalanine or tryptophan.

v_call cdr3_aa
TRBV6-1 CASSPIQTSHNEQYF
TRBV5-1 CASSLVYGDSNSPLHF
TRBV30 CAWDRDKGKLFF
TRBV28 CASSLQGAEKLFF
TRBV6-6 CASSYEAGSTDTQYF
TRBV7-6 CASSPLNQGWTVLDTIYF
TRBV27 CASSLRERETQYF
TRBV7-8 CASSFGGLSYNEQFF
TRBV7-9 CASSLEGAPMETQYF
TRBV7-6 CASRTKGGTEAFF
TRBV10-1 CASSDGIWEQYF
TRBV10-2 CASSGRTVNTEAFF
TRBV14 CASSHIPGPETGELFF
TRBV5-5 CASSLERYGYTF
TRBV5-1 CASSLAQGGGEAFF
TRBV2 CASSQLSTSTDTQYF
TRBV7-9 CASSPYGTLGEKLFF
TRBV7-2 CASSRGNANTGELFF
TRBV7-9 CASSLVTRDEQYF
TRBV11-2 CASYEGVFYGYTF
TRBV4-1 CASSNRQGPYEQYF
TRBV5-4 CASSSPGQGLNGYTF
TRBV28 CASSPEAFF
TRBV11-2 CASSLGLAATYEQYF
TRBV4-1 CASSLQGEGDTEAFF
TRBV7-3 CASSLSGGTDTQYF
TRBV9 CASSVLPLNEKLFF